The sample holds one count of the clone carrying this T cell receptor (beta chain). Its antigen is still unknown. The entry originates in a study of shared clonotypes between healthy human individuals. Study-level results: The small donor group covered limited genetic and exposure diversity. Sequencing depth was expected to affect clonotype sharing among donors.

This CDR3 has 14 residues. Germline CDR1 MNHEY, CDR2 SVGAGI. V was pared by 2 bases and J by 4 bases, with 12 bases between. An even split of each subset's genomic DNA across several immunoSEQ plates was performed. Sorted-subset replicate PCR reactions contained about 200 ng DNA, corresponding to around 30,000 T cell genomes. Assay: immunoSEQ multiplex PCR; the TCRdb copy retains only in-frame clones and omits some. The sample records 2 million to 2.5 million clones, around 95% being singletons. The clonotype comes from a man aged 18 to 30 in good health. The sample was naive CD4+ T cells sorted from blood. The subset denotes: CD45RA+ positively selected. The gene calls are TRBV6-5 and TRBJ2-7; D ambiguous. CDR3 sequence: CASSYQAGQYEQYF. CDR3 bases: TGTGCCAGCAGTTACCAGGCAGGCCAATACGAGCAGTACTTC.